The 9 T cell receptor delta chains below all came from one sample that was sequenced in a study of gamma-delta T cells after stem cell transplantation. TCRdb called clones from the RT-PCR reads again using CATT. Among around 1,700 delta-chain clones listed, around 3.9% were seen once. The source material was gamma-delta T cells. These TCRs come from a human donor. It is not recorded whose cells these are; they may come from a transplant donor.

This clone was seen a handful of times. TCRdb's protein for this DNA is that of a much larger clone and differs from the translation at residue 22, likely a read error; the protein shown is the DNA translation. The V gene is TRDV1, the J gene TRDJ1, with TRDD3 matching 11 bases. The CDR3 runs to 24 residues. The germline V gene encodes CDR1 TSWWSYY and CDR2 QGS. The CDR3 DNA sequence: TGTGCTCTTGGGGAGCCACCCTTCCTCTACTGGGGGATATGGAAAGGTCGGGACACCGATAAACCCATCTTT. Its protein is CALGEPPFLYWGIWKGRDTDKPIF.

As for this clone: A read error likely explains this, since a far larger clone differs by one base. Within the sample, other DNA sequences also encode this same CDR3. This sequence joins TRDV2 and TRDJ1; no reliable D call. The germline gives CDR1 GEAIGNYY, CDR2 EKD. The CDR3 is made up of 15 amino acids. The chain's CDR3 is CACILVPGEDDKLIF. The CDR3 DNA sequence: TGTGCCTGTATCCTTGTACCCGGCGAGGACGATAAACTTATCTTT.

In the case of this clone: The protein TCRdb gives is from a much larger clone and does not agree with this DNA's translation at residue 15, likely a read error; the protein shown here comes from the DNA. The rearrangement joins TRDV1 to TRDJ1; weak D call: TRDD3 (6 bases). The germline V gene encodes CDR1 TSWWSYY and CDR2 QGS. CDR3 length equals 18 residues. CDR3 sequence (DNA): TGTGCTCTTGGGGAACCATGCGAATGGGGGCCCCACTCCGATACACTCATCTTT. Amino acids: CALGEPCEWGPHSDTLIF.

By proportion, this clone is large (0.1 to 1%). CDR3 residues: CALGPSLGDTTDKLIF. The CDR3 DNA reads as TGTGCCTTAGGTCCCTCCCTGGGGGATACGACCGATAAACTCATCTTT. The rearrangement joins TRDV3 to TRDJ1, with 12 nucleotides matching TRDD3. V lost 3 bases to trimming and J lost 2 bases; unmatched junction nucleotides: 10. The CDR3 is made up of 16 amino acids. Germline V lookup: CDR1 TVYSNPD, CDR2 GDNSRS (reference sequence). The full variable domain, its missing parts supplied by reference TRDV3 and TRDJ1, is CDKVTQSSPDQTVASGSEVVLLCTYDTVYSNPDLFWYRIRPDYSFQFVFYGDNSRSEGADFTQGRFSVKHILTQKAFHLVISPVRTEDSATYYCALGPSLGDTTDKLIFGKGTRVTVEP.

This clone was counted a few times. The protein recorded in TCRdb matches a much larger clone and deviates from this DNA's translation at residue 13, suggesting a read error; the protein here is obtained by translating the DNA. The chain links TRDV3 to TRDJ1; TRDD2 aligns across 8 bases. This CDR3 has 22 residues. The germline gives CDR1 TVYSNPD, CDR2 GDNSRS (reference sequence). The V and J ends lost 5 bases and 1 base, in that order; junction bases with no gene match: 33. CDR3 amino acids: CAPRDSSTSYRYRGSITDKLIF. The CDR3 nucleotides are TGTGCCCCCCGGGATTCCTCCACTTCCTACCGATACCGGGGGTCAATCACCGATAAACTCATCTTT.

On this clone itself: The TCRdb protein comes from a much larger clone and disagrees with this DNA's translation at residue 9, likely due to a read error; the protein given here is derived from the DNA. The chain is built from TRDV1 and TRDJ1, with 11 bases lining up with TRDD3. The CDR3 has 23 residues. Germline V gene sequence: CDR1 TSWWSYY, CDR2 QGS. Unmatched junction bases numbered 27, after V lost 4 bases and J lost 2 bases. CDR3 amino acids: CALGAKTHHSYFWGILSTDKLIF. The CDR3 DNA reads as TGTGCTCTTGGGGCTAAAACCCATCATTCCTACTTCTGGGGGATACTTTCTACCGATAAACTCATCTTT.

This clone occurred a few times. TCRdb pairs this DNA with a much larger clone's protein that differs at residues 6 and 7, likely a read error; the protein shown was translated from the DNA. This rearrangement joins TRDV1 to TRDJ1; 11 bases match TRDD3. With 2 bases clipped from V and 4 bases from J, the junction kept 15 bases outside the gene matches. The length of the CDR3 is 19 residues. Germline V gene sequence: CDR1 TSWWSYY, CDR2 QGS. CDR3 bases: TGTGCTCTTGGGGAAACTGTCTTCCTAGAGACTGGGGGATACGATAAACTCATCTTT. Its translation is CALGETVFLETGGYDKLIF.

By share of the sample, this clone is medium-sized. The chain is built from TRDV1 and TRDJ1; 7 bases line up with TRDD3. Germline V gene sequence: CDR1 TSWWSYY, CDR2 QGS. The CDR3 is made up of 19 amino acids. J gave up 3 bases and V 2 bases, and 18 bases lay outside the gene matches. The CDR3 DNA is TGTGCTCTTGGGGAATTCTTTTACTGGGGATCCCTGCCCGCCGATAAACTCATCTTT. It translates to CALGEFFYWGSLPADKLIF.

Remarks on this clone: This DNA's translation and the protein TCRdb lists, from a much larger clone, do not match at residues 5 and 13, likely due to a read error; the protein shown is translated from the DNA. This chain links TRDV1 with TRDJ2, with 9 bases fitting TRDD2. The junction had 26 bases not matched to a gene; V was cut back by 4 bases and J by 5 bases. Germline CDR1 is TSWWSYY and CDR2 is QGS. This CDR3 has 22 amino acids. CDR3 sequence reads: CALGAPGPFLPWEPNFTAQLFF. The CDR3 DNA follows: TGTGCTCTTGGGGCCCCCGGCCCCTTCCTACCCTGGGAGCCCAATTTTACAGCACAACTCTTCTTT.